Listed here are 11 T cell receptor beta chains from one sample, sequenced in a study of cytomegalovirus exposure and HLA in healthy donors (TCRdb year 2017). Library prep was done by the immunoSEQ multiplex PCR assay. TCRdb retrieved this table from immuneACCESS and kept in-frame rearrangements only. Not all clones are present; in checked studies, unresolved V genes account for under half, and no reason is known for the remainder. The sample records 150,000 to 200,000 clones, under 90% of which are singletons. In total, the top ten clones hold 10% of the sample. Sequenced: PBMCs. These receptor sequences come from a woman in her late teens or twenties in good health and CMV-seropositive.

The chain uses TRBV29-1 and TRBJ1-2; the match to TRBD1 covers 8 bases. Germline V gene sequence: CDR1 SQVTM, CDR2 ANQGSEA. The CDR3 consists of 13 residues. Germline trimming cut 4 bases from V and 2 bases from J; bases unmatched to any gene: 3. CDR3 region: CSVGRQGNYGYTF. The CDR3 DNA is TGCAGCGTTGGAAGACAGGGGAACTATGGCTACACCTTC.

J is TRBJ2-7 and V is TRBV7-8; 7 nucleotides match TRBD1. Germline assignment: CDR1 SGHVS and CDR2 FQNEAQ. Germline trimming cut 2 bases from V and 7 bases from J; bases unmatched to any gene: 5. The CDR3 runs to 13 residues. CDR3 residues: CASSLRRGWEQYF. In DNA, the CDR3 is TGTGCCAGCAGCTTACGCAGGGGGTGGGAGCAGTACTTC. Filled out from reference TRBV7-8 and TRBJ2-7, the complete variable domain reads GAGVSQSPRYKVAKRGQDVALRCDPISGHVSLFWYQQALGQGPEFLTYFQNEAQLDKSGLPSDRFFAERPEGSVSTLKIQRTQQEDSAVYLCASSLRRGWEQYFGPGTRLTVT.

V and J are TRBV5-1 and TRBJ2-3, with TRBD1 matching over 10 bases. Trimming took 1 base from V and 6 from J; bases not matched to a gene: 5. The germline gives CDR1 SGHRS, CDR2 YFSETQ. CDR3 length equals 15 residues. CDR3 region: CASSLSSGQGDTQYF. The CDR3 DNA follows: TGCGCCAGCAGCTTGTCTTCGGGACAGGGGGATACGCAGTATTTT.

Here the CDR3 reads CASSPSVGPYEQYF. The CDR3 bases are TGTGCCAGCAGTCCAAGCGTCGGCCCCTACGAGCAGTACTTC. The rearrangement uses TRBV28 and TRBJ2-7; no definite D call. Germline CDR1 is MDHEN and CDR2 is SYDVKM. This CDR3 spans 14 amino acids. The ends were cut back, 5 bases at V and 2 bases at J, with 13 bases in the middle.

The genes are TRBV10-3 and TRBJ1-5; 12 bases are shared with TRBD1. Per germline, CDR1 ENHRY and CDR2 SYGVKD. J gave up 4 bases and V 10 bases, and 5 bases lay outside the gene matches. The CDR3 is made up of 14 amino acids. In DNA, the CDR3 is TGTGCCACAGCGGGACAGGGGGCTAATCAGCCCCAGCATTTT. Protein product: CATAGQGANQPQHF.

The V call is TRBV6-1, the J call TRBJ1-4; 7 bases map to TRBD1. With 7 bases clipped from V and 7 bases from J, the junction kept 6 bases outside the gene matches. Germline V gene data show CDR1 as MNHNS and CDR2 as SASEGT. CDR3 length: 13 amino acids. The DNA for the CDR3 is TGTGCCAGCATCCAGGCAGGGGGTGAAAAACTGTTTTTT. Translated, it gives CASIQAGGEKLFF.

The rearrangement links TRBV2 to TRBJ2-2; D unclear. The germline V gene has CDR1 SNHLY and CDR2 FYNNEI. V was pared by 5 bases and J by 5 bases, with 6 bases between. The CDR3 is 12 amino acids. The CDR3 reads CASSWRTGELFF. DNA for the CDR3: TGTGCCAGCAGTTGGCGGACCGGGGAGCTGTTTTTT.

The chain links TRBV21-1 to TRBJ1-5. TRBV21-1 is a pseudogene segment. This CDR3 is 13 amino acids long. CDR3 nucleotides: TGTGCCAGCAGCAAACACGGGAATCAGCCCCAGCATTTT. Translation: CASSKHGNQPQHF.

The V gene is TRBV11-2, the J gene TRBJ2-7; 8 bases align to TRBD1. In germline, CDR1 is SGHAT, CDR2 FQNNGV. The length of the CDR3 is 16 residues. The V gene end was trimmed by 4 bases and the J gene end by 2 bases; junction bases not matched to a gene: 10. CDR3 protein: CASSSRAGTGTYEQYF. The CDR3 DNA sequence: TGTGCCAGCAGCTCCCGGGCCGGGACAGGCACCTACGAGCAGTACTTC.

This clone has more than one count but fewer than ten. The chain couples TRBV30 to TRBJ1-1, with TRBD1 as a possible D gene (5 bases). This CDR3 is built from 12 residues. Looked up from germline, CDR1 is GTSNPN and CDR2 is SVGIG (reference sequence). V was trimmed by 7 bases and J by 1 base, leaving 10 bases between them. The CDR3 protein is CASPRGNTEAFF. The CDR3 DNA reads as TGTGCCTCCCCAAGGGGGAACACTGAAGCTTTCTTT.

This chain's CDR3 is CASSVNSGTYNEQFF. As DNA, the CDR3 is TGTGCCAGCAGCGTTAATAGCGGGACCTACAATGAGCAGTTCTTC. V and J are TRBV9 and TRBJ2-1, with 8 bases identical to TRBD2. Germline lookup yields CDR1 SGDLS and CDR2 YYNGEE. Trimming removed 2 bases from V and 2 bases from J; junction bases left unmatched: 3. This CDR3 spans 15 amino acids.